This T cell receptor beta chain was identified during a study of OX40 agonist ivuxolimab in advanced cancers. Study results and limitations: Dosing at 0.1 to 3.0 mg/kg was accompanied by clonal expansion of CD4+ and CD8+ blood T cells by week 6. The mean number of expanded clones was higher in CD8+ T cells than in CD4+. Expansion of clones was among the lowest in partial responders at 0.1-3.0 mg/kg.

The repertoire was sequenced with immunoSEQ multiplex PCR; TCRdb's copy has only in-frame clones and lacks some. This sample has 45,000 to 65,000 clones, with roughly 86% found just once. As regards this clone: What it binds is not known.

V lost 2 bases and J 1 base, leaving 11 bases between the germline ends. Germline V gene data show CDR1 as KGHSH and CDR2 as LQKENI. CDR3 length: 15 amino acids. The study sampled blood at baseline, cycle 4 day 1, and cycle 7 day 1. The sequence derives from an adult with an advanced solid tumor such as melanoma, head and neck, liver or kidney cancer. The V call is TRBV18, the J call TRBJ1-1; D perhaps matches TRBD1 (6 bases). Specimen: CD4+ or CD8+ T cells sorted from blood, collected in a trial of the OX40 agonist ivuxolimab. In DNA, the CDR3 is TGTGCCAGCTCACCAACAGGGAAAGAGAACACTGAAGCTTTCTTT. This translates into CASSPTGKENTEAFF.